The 8 T cell receptor beta chains below all came from one sample that was sequenced in a study of blood T cell repertoires in COVID-19. Libraries were prepared by immunoSEQ multiplex PCR; TCRdb keeps only in-frame clonotypes and omits some of them. The repertoire consists of 100,000 to 150,000 clones, with around four fifths occurring once and the leading ten covering roughly 10%. The source material was peripheral blood. The receptors originated from a man aged 35 to 55 with active or convalescent COVID-19.

This chain uses TRBV6-1 with TRBJ2-7; 10 nucleotides align to TRBD2. This CDR3 contains 15 residues. CDR1 and CDR2 from the germline V gene are MNHNS and SASEGT. With V trimmed by 2 bases and J by 2 bases, 3 bases remained unmatched. DNA for the CDR3: TGTGCCAGCAGTGAATGGAGCGGGGGGGCCTACGAGCAGTACTTC. This gives the protein CASSEWSGGAYEQYF.

The CDR3 sequence: CASSSLGRAKNIQYF. DNA for the CDR3: TGTGCCAGCAGTAGCCTCGGTAGAGCCAAAAACATTCAGTACTTC. This chain joins TRBV27 and TRBJ2-4; no clear D gene. Germline CDR1 MNHEY, CDR2 SMNVEV (reference sequence). The CDR3 contains 15 residues. Trimming removed 5 bases at V and 0 bases at J, with 11 bases between.

The chain has TRBV7-3 and TRBJ2-1, with D maybe TRBD2 (6 bases). The CDR3 is made up of 12 amino acids. The V gene lost 5 bases and the J gene lost 6 bases, with 8 bases spanning the gap. The germline gives CDR1 SGHTA, CDR2 FQGTGA. CDR3 residues: CASSPGGNEQFF. The DNA for the CDR3 is TGTGCCAGCAGCCCCGGGGGCAATGAGCAGTTCTTC.

The chain has TRBV7-9 and TRBJ2-1; perhaps TRBD2 as D (7 bases). The V gene lost 2 bases and the J gene lost 0 bases, with 11 bases spanning the gap. Germline V CDR1 and CDR2: SEHNR, FQNEAQ (reference sequence). The CDR3 is 16 amino acids. The CDR3 is CASSLPGGRSYNEQFF. As DNA, the CDR3 is TGTGCCAGCAGCTTACCCGGGGGGCGCTCCTACAATGAGCAGTTCTTC.

The rearrangement uses TRBV25-1 and TRBJ1-2; perhaps TRBD1 as D (6 bases). Between the trimmed V and J ends, which lost 7 bases and 9 bases, there was a span of 24 bases. Germline assignment: CDR1 MGHDK and CDR2 SYGVNS. The CDR3 sequence is 15 residues long. The CDR3 DNA reads as TGTGCCAGCACCCCCAAGTATGGGGGCCCTGCAAGCTACACCTTC. It specifies CASTPKYGGPASYTF.

The rearrangement uses TRBV7-8 and TRBJ2-5; D perhaps matches TRBD1 (6 bases). The germline gives CDR1 SGHVS, CDR2 FQNEAQ. CDR3 length equals 15 residues. The germline V and J ends were trimmed by 0 bases and 8 bases, with 16 bases remaining between them. The CDR3 bases are TGTGCCAGCAGCTTAGCTCGGACAGCCGAGGGAACCCAGTACTTC. Protein sequence: CASSLARTAEGTQYF.

This clone was detected only a few times. The chain is built from TRBV9 and TRBJ2-3; weak D call: TRBD2 (5 bases). Trimming shortened V by 6 bases and J by 2 bases, and 13 bases separated the two germline ends. Germline values: CDR1 SGDLS, CDR2 YYNGEE. The CDR3 is 14 residues long. The CDR3 nucleotides read TGTGCCAGCAAGAAGGCTAGCCCCACAGATACGCAGTATTTT. Its translation: CASKKASPTDTQYF.

The chain combines TRBV5-4 with TRBJ2-5, with 7 bases identical to TRBD2. V lost 4 bases, J lost 3 bases, and 6 bases stayed unmatched. This CDR3 is 14 amino acids long. CDR1 is SGHNT and CDR2 is YYREEE in the germline V gene (reference sequence). Written as DNA, the CDR3 is TGTGCCAGCAGCGCAGCGGGGCGTGAAGAGACCCAGTACTTC. Its translation: CASSAAGREETQYF.